The rows below give T cell receptor beta chains drawn from one sample of a study of CD8 T cells in Susac syndrome. TCRdb independently ran MiXCR on the immunoSEQ multiplex PCR reads; one entry per CDR3 protein. Among a few hundred thousand distinct CDR3 sequences listed, 75% to 90% were seen once. The sample taken for sequencing was CD8+ T cells from PBMCs. The receptors here all came from a human donor with multiple sclerosis. CDR3s include the opening cysteine and the closing phenylalanine or tryptophan. D genes are given only for firm matches. Size values are once, few and many counts, or a class for expanded clones, and some rows have none.

size: -; V: TRBV6-5; D: -; J: TRBJ1-2; DNA: TGTGCCAGCAGTTACTCTTCTCTTGGCGGCTACACCTTC; CDR3: CASSYSSLGGYTF
size: once; V: TRBV7-8; D: -; J: TRBJ2-2; DNA: TGTGCCAGCAGCTTAGATCCTAGCTGGCGGACGAACACCGGGGAGCTGTTTTTT; CDR3: CASSLDPSWRTNTGELFF
size: once; V: TRBV5-4; D: -; J: TRBJ2-3; DNA: TGTGCCAGCCGTTTGGAGACAGATACGCAGTATTTT; CDR3: CASRLETDTQYF
size: -; V: TRBV5-5; D: -; J: TRBJ1-5; DNA: TGTGCCAGCAGGATACCCCCGGACACCTTACGAGATCAGCCCCAGCATTTT; CDR3: CASRIPPDTLRDQPQHF
size: -; V: TRBV30; D: -; J: TRBJ1-5; DNA: TGTGCCTGGACGGGGGCCGGCAATCAGCCCCAGCATTTT; CDR3: CAWTGAGNQPQHF
size: -; V: TRBV15; D: -; J: TRBJ2-7; DNA: TGTGCCACCAGCGAACCCCCCGGCTGGGGAAACTACGAGCAGTACTTC; CDR3: CATSEPPGWGNYEQYF
size: -; V: TRBV27; D: -; J: TRBJ1-1; DNA: TGTGCCAGCAGTTTATCGAGGACCACTGAAGCTTTCTTT; CDR3: CASSLSRTTEAFF
size: once; V: TRBV4-1; D: -; J: TRBJ2-1; DNA: TGCGCCAGCAGCCAAGACCCTGGTGGTGATGAGCAGTTCTTC; CDR3: CASSQDPGGDEQFF
size: -; V: TRBV3-1; D: TRBD1; J: TRBJ1-1; DNA: TGTGCCAGCAGCCAATCGGACAGGGGTTTTACTGAAGCTTTCTTT; CDR3: CASSQSDRGFTEAFF
size: -; V: TRBV4-1; D: TRBD1; J: TRBJ2-7; DNA: TGCGCCAGCAGCCCCGGGGCAGGGGGCCACAGCGAGCAGTACTTC; CDR3: CASSPGAGGHSEQYF
size: few; V: TRBV6-1; D: -; J: TRBJ2-7; DNA: TGTGCCAGCAGCTTAGCGGCTCGGGACGAGCAGTACTTC; CDR3: CASSLAARDEQYF
size: -; V: TRBV3-1; D: -; J: TRBJ2-3; DNA: TGTGCCAGCAGTCCCAGGATCGGGGACATCAGAGAGCATGGTACGCAGTATTTT; CDR3: CASSPRIGDIREHGTQYF
size: -; V: TRBV20-1; D: TRBD2; J: TRBJ2-1; DNA: TGCAGTGCTAGGCCTCCTGGAGCGGGAGGGTACGAGCAGTTCTTC; CDR3: CSARPPGAGGYEQFF
size: -; V: TRBV20-1; D: -; J: TRBJ2-7; DNA: TGCAGTGCTAGACCCTTCTCCCGGGACCAAATTACCTACGAGCAGTACTTC; CDR3: CSARPFSRDQITYEQYF
size: -; V: TRBV5-1; D: -; J: TRBJ2-5; DNA: TGCGCCAGCAGCCTACAAGCGGAAGAGACCCAGTACTTC; CDR3: CASSLQAEETQYF
size: few; V: TRBV5-1; D: -; J: TRBJ2-7; DNA: TGCGCCAGCAGCGGGTGGGAGACCGACGAGCAGTACTTC; CDR3: CASSGWETDEQYF
size: few; V: TRBV4-1; D: TRBD1; J: TRBJ2-7; DNA: TGCGCCAGCAGCGACAGGGTCCCTTCCTACGAGCAGTACTTC; CDR3: CASSDRVPSYEQYF
size: few; V: TRBV2; D: -; J: TRBJ1-1; DNA: TGTGCCAGCAGTGATGGCAGCCATGAAGCTTTCTTT; CDR3: CASSDGSHEAFF
size: -; V: TRBV27; D: -; J: TRBJ1-5; DNA: TGTGCCAGCAGTTTGGGGGGGATCAATCAGCTCCAGCATTTT; CDR3: CASSLGGINQLQHF
size: -; V: TRBV30; D: TRBD1; J: TRBJ1-6; DNA: TGTGCCTGGTCTGGGACAGGGGGCACTTCACCCCTCCACTTT; CDR3: CAWSGTGGTSPLHF
size: -; V: TRBV30; D: TRBD2; J: TRBJ2-1; DNA: TGTGCCTGGAGTTTTGCAGCGGGAGGCAATGAGCAGTTCTTC; CDR3: CAWSFAAGGNEQFF
size: -; V: TRBV19; D: TRBD1; J: TRBJ2-1; DNA: TGTGCCAGTAGTCCCCCGACAGGGATCAATGAGCAGTTCTTC; CDR3: CASSPPTGINEQFF
size: -; V: TRBV24-1; D: -; J: TRBJ1-5; DNA: TGTGCCACCAGTGACCCAGGACGGCACAATCAGCCCCAGCATTTT; CDR3: CATSDPGRHNQPQHF
size: once; V: TRBV19; D: -; J: TRBJ2-1; DNA: TGTGCCAGTAGTACCCCTGGTTGGAACAATGAGCAGTTCTTC; CDR3: CASSTPGWNNEQFF
size: -; V: TRBV6-6; D: -; J: TRBJ1-5; DNA: TGTGCCAGCAGTGAGACTTATAGCAATCAGCCCCAGCATTTT; CDR3: CASSETYSNQPQHF
size: -; V: TRBV3-1; D: -; J: TRBJ1-2; DNA: TGTGCCAGCAGCCAAGTTAGGACAGCTGACCGTTATGGCTACACCTTC; CDR3: CASSQVRTADRYGYTF
size: few; V: TRBV6-5; D: -; J: TRBJ2-3; DNA: TGTGCCAGCAGTTACGCCGGATCCACAGATACGCAGTATTTT; CDR3: CASSYAGSTDTQYF
size: -; V: TRBV7-6; D: TRBD1; J: TRBJ1-1; DNA: TGTGCCAGCAGCTTAGGGACAGGGGCGGGCACTGAAGCTTTCTTT; CDR3: CASSLGTGAGTEAFF
size: -; V: TRBV11-3; D: TRBD1; J: TRBJ2-1; DNA: TGTGCCAGCAGCGAGGGGACAGCCCCCAATGAGCAGTTCTTC; CDR3: CASSEGTAPNEQFF
size: -; V: TRBV7-9; D: -; J: TRBJ2-6; DNA: TGTGCCAGCACCTTAGGGGTTTCTGGGGCCAACGTCCTGACTTTC; CDR3: CASTLGVSGANVLTF
size: once; V: TRBV30; D: TRBD1; J: TRBJ1-4; DNA: TGTGCCTGGAGTGGGACAGGGGGCGGAGGTGAAAAACTGTTTTTT; CDR3: CAWSGTGGGGEKLFF
size: -; V: TRBV5-4; D: -; J: TRBJ2-1; DNA: TGTGCCAGCAGCTTGGCCTACGATGAGCAGTTCTTC; CDR3: CASSLAYDEQFF
size: -; V: TRBV11-2; D: -; J: TRBJ2-7; DNA: TGTGCCAGCAGCTTCACGGGACAGCAGTACTTC; CDR3: CASSFTGQQYF